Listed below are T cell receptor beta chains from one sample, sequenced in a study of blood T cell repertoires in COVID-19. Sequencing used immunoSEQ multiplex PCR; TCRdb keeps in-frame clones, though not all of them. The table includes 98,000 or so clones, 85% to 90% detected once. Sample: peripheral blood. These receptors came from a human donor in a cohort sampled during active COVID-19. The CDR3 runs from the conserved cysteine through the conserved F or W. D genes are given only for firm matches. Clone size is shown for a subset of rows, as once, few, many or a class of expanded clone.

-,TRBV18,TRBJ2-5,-,CASSPGLQETQYF,TGTGCCAGCTCACCAGGGCTACAAGAGACCCAGTACTTC
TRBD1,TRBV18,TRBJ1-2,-,CASSPLGGQGWNGYTF,TGTGCCAGCTCACCCCTAGGGGGACAGGGATGGAATGGCTACACCTTC
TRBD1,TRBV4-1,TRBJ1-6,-,CASSQSPGTGNGSPLHF,TGCGCCAGCAGCCAATCCCCCGGGACAGGGAACGGTTCACCCCTCCACTTT
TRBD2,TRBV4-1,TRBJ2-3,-,CASSRGTSGGLSTDTQYF,TGCGCCAGCAGCCGCGGGACTAGCGGGGGCCTTAGCACAGATACGCAGTATTTT
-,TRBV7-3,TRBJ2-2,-,CASSLGQGSTGELFF,TGTGCCAGCAGCTTAGGTCAGGGTAGTACCGGGGAGCTGTTTTTT
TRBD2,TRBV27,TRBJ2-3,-,CASRRGGHGDTQYF,TGTGCCAGCAGGCGGGGGGGCCATGGAGATACGCAGTATTTT
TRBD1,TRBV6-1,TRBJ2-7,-,CASSEAYGTGGGEQYF,TGTGCCAGCAGTGAAGCCTACGGGACAGGGGGCGGTGAGCAGTACTTC
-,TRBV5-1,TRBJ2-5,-,CASSLEPRETQYF,TGCGCCAGCAGCTTGGAACCGAGAGAGACCCAGTACTTC
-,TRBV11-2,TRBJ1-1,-,CASSLAGKGTEAFF,TGTGCCAGCAGCTTGGCGGGGAAGGGTACTGAAGCTTTCTTT
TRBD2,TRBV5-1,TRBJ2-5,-,CASSPTGRRAETQYF,TGCGCCAGCAGCCCCACCGGGAGGCGGGCAGAGACCCAGTACTTC
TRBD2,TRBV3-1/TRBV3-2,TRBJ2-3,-,CASSLAGANTDTQYF,TGTGCCAGCAGCCTAGCGGGGGCCAACACAGATACGCAGTATTTT
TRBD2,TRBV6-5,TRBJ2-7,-,CASSYGGGIYEQYF,TGTGCCAGCAGTTACGGCGGGGGTATCTACGAGCAGTACTTC
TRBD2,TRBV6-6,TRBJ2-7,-,CASSTSSGPYEQYF,TGTGCCAGCAGTACCTCTAGCGGCCCCTACGAGCAGTACTTC
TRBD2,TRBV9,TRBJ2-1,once,CASSVGGSGSFNEQFF,TGTGCCAGCAGCGTAGGTGGTAGCGGGAGTTTCAATGAGCAGTTCTTC
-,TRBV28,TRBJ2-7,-,CASSQRWGSYEQYF,TGTGCCAGCAGCCAGCGGTGGGGCTCCTACGAGCAGTACTTC
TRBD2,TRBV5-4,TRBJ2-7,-,CASSVGGSGRALTYEQYF,TGTGCCAGCAGCGTGGGCGGTAGCGGGAGGGCCTTGACCTACGAGCAGTACTTC
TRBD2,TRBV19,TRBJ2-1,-,CASLPTSGSNNEQFF,TGTGCCAGTCTCCCAACTAGCGGGAGTAACAATGAGCAGTTCTTC
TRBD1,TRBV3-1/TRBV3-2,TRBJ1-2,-,CASSQKAPDRDVNYGYTF,TGTGCCAGCAGCCAAAAGGCACCCGACAGGGATGTTAACTATGGCTACACCTTC
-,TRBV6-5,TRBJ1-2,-,CASSYRDNSYGYTF,TGTGCCAGCAGCTACCGGGACAATAGCTATGGCTACACCTTC